The 9 T cell receptor beta chains below were found in one sample sequenced in a study of CD8+CD57+ T cells in acquired aplastic anemia. Profiling that covered TCR beta VDJ and CDR3 relied on genomic DNA as its template. One entry per CDR3 protein results from TCRdb running MiXCR on the reads. The sample shows 250,000 to 350,000 distinct CDR3 sequences, around 60% of them seen only once. The sample taken for sequencing was sorted CD4+, CD8+, or CD8+CD57+ T cells (not recorded which) from PBMCs. These receptors were collected from a human donor with severe aplastic anemia or a healthy control (not recorded which).

CDR3: CASHPPGRPKSTEAFF. CDR3 sequence (DNA): TGTGCCAGCCATCCTCCGGGACGCCCAAAAAGCACAGAAGCTTTCTTT. The V and J genes are TRBV25-1 and TRBJ1-1; D may be TRBD1 (5 bases). Germline V gene data show CDR1 as MGHDK and CDR2 as SYGVNS. The CDR3 is 16 amino acids. Trimming removed 8 bases at V and 8 bases at J, with 27 bases between.

There are a few counts of this clonotype. V usage is TRBV7-2 and J usage is TRBJ1-6; a possible D gene is TRBD1 (5 bases). Per germline, CDR1 SGHTA and CDR2 FQGNSA. The CDR3 has 16 residues. V lost 1 base and J lost 6, with 13 bases in between. In DNA, the CDR3 is TGTGCCAGCAGCTTAGTAGGCCAGGGTGGTAATTCACCCCTCCACTTT. It translates to CASSLVGQGGNSPLHF.

This chain uses TRBV20-1 with TRBJ1-1, with a tentative D call TRBD1 (6 bases). Trimming stripped 1 base from V and 6 bases from J, with 9 bases between. CDR1 and CDR2 (germline): DFQATT, SNEGSKA (reference sequence). The CDR3 totals 12 residues. This CDR3 is CSARGEGAEAFF. The CDR3 nucleotides read TGCAGTGCTAGAGGCGAGGGGGCTGAAGCTTTCTTT.

This clonotype occurred a few times. The chain has TRBV12-3 or TRBV12-4 and TRBJ1-1; 9 bases are a match to TRBD1. CDR3 size: 14 residues. Trimming took 8 bases from V and 1 from J; bases not matched to a gene: 5. CDR3: CASSMDRGNTEAFF. CDR3 coding DNA: TGTGCCAGCTCAATGGACAGGGGGAACACTGAAGCTTTCTTT.

CDR3 sequence reads: CSARIVSQGGDGRAFF. The CDR3, as DNA: TGCAGTGCTAGAATAGTCAGCCAAGGAGGGGACGGCCGAGCTTTCTTT. V is TRBV20-1 and J is TRBJ1-1; D might be TRBD1 (5 bases). The CDR3 length is 16 residues. Trimming shortened V by 2 bases and J by 10 bases, and 26 bases separated the two germline ends. From germline, CDR1 is DFQATT and CDR2 SNEGSKA (reference sequence).

There are a few counts of this clonotype. The chain links TRBV7-8 to TRBJ1-6; D gene uncertain. Germline V gene data show CDR1 as SGHVS and CDR2 as FQNEAQ. This CDR3 comprises 13 residues. V was cut by 4 bases and J by 4 bases, with 5 bases left in between. The CDR3 loop reads CASSSLYNSPLHF. In DNA, the CDR3 is TGTGCCAGCAGCTCCCTTTATAATTCACCCCTCCACTTT.

This clonotype was seen at least ten times. The rearrangement uses TRBV6-5 and TRBJ2-7, with TRBD1 as a possible D gene (5 bases). V was trimmed by 6 bases and J by 3 bases, leaving 15 bases between them. CDR1 is MNHEY and CDR2 is SVGAGI in the germline V gene. The CDR3 is 14 amino acids. The CDR3 region has the DNA TGTGCCAGCAGCTACGACAGAGCCTTCTACGAGCAGTACTTC. This translates into CASSYDRAFYEQYF.

V usage is TRBV9 and J usage is TRBJ2-2, with a tentative D call TRBD2 (6 bases). The CDR3 covers 14 residues. Germline assignment: CDR1 SGDLS and CDR2 YYNGEE. V was shortened by 0 bases and J by 5 bases, with 8 bases between the two germline ends. In nucleotides, the CDR3 is TGTGCCAGCAGCGTAGGACTAGATACCGGGGAGCTGTTTTTT. This gives the protein CASSVGLDTGELFF.

Regarding this clonotype: A much larger clone lies one base from this, so it may be a read error. J is TRBJ2-1 and V is TRBV24-1; D is perhaps TRBD1 (6 bases). V lost 3 bases, J lost 3 bases, and 14 bases lay in between. Germline V gene sequence: CDR1 KGHDR, CDR2 SFDVKD. This CDR3 is 16 amino acids long. The CDR3 here is CATSDPTGPYYNEQFF. The DNA of the CDR3 is TGTGCCACCAGTGATCCCACAGGGCCCTACTACAATGAGCAGTTCTTC.